Below, 27 T cell receptor beta chains from the same sample are listed, as sequenced in a study of cytomegalovirus exposure and HLA in healthy donors. Method: immunoSEQ multiplex PCR; TCRdb's copy keeps in-frame clones and lacks some. Among about 180,000 clones listed, 86% were seen once. Sequences were obtained from PBMCs. These receptors were obtained from a man aged 18 to 30 in good health and CMV-seropositive.

The CDR3 coding sequence is TGCAGCGCCCCCGGGACAGATGAAAAACTGTTTTTT. Encoded protein: CSAPGTDEKLFF. V and J are TRBV29-1 and TRBJ1-4, with 7 bases fitting TRBD1. The CDR3 runs to 12 residues. V was clipped by 7 bases and J by 6 bases; unmatched bases: 5. CDR1 is SQVTM, CDR2 ANQGSEA, per germline.

The chain couples TRBV4-1 to TRBJ1-1, with no clear D. V shed 0 bases and J shed 7 bases, with 9 bases lying between them. The CDR3 is 13 amino acids. Looked up from germline, CDR1 is MGHRA and CDR2 is YSYEKL. The CDR3 DNA sequence: TGCGCCAGCAGCCAAGACACAGATTATGAAGCTTTCTTT. Protein sequence: CASSQDTDYEAFF.

This chain joins TRBV9 and TRBJ2-7; no clear D gene. The CDR3 covers 12 residues. Germline V gene data show CDR1 as SGDLS and CDR2 as YYNGEE. V shed 4 bases and J shed 7 bases, with 12 bases lying between them. The CDR3 protein is CASSPRPGEQYF. In nucleotides, the CDR3 is TGTGCCAGCAGCCCCAGACCCGGGGAGCAGTACTTC.

This sequence joins TRBV7-2 and TRBJ1-2, with D unclear. Trimming took off 0 bases at V and 1 base at J, with 18 bases between the two ends. CDR3 length: 18 residues. In germline, CDR1 is SGHTA, CDR2 FQGNSA. Written as DNA, the CDR3 is TGTGCCAGCAGCTTAGCCGGAGGACGGCTAAATAATAACTATGGCTACACCTTC. Amino acid sequence: CASSLAGGRLNNNYGYTF.

This clone appeared a single time. The chain couples TRBV5-1 to TRBJ2-1; TRBD2 aligns across 12 bases. The germline V gene encodes CDR1 SGHRS and CDR2 YFSETQ. V shed 3 bases, J shed 5 bases, and the junction held 6 bases outside the gene matches. CDR3 length: 16 residues. The CDR3 DNA reads as TGCGCCAGCAGCTGGACCGGGACTAGCGGGCACAATGAGCAGTTCTTC. This sequence encodes CASSWTGTSGHNEQFF.

The chain recombines TRBV7-8 with TRBJ2-2; TRBD2 matches 12 bases. This CDR3 has 16 residues. V lost 1 base and J lost 4; bases outside the gene matches: 1. Germline loops: CDR1 SGHVS, CDR2 FQNEAQ. In nucleotides, the CDR3 is TGTGCCAGCAGCTTAGGACTAGCGGGAGCCACCGGGGAGCTGTTTTTT. This sequence encodes CASSLGLAGATGELFF.

The V and J genes are TRBV4-1 and TRBJ2-7, with a possible D match to TRBD1 (5 bases). This CDR3 region has 15 residues. Germline CDR1 is MGHRA and CDR2 is YSYEKL. V lost 4 bases, J lost 5 bases, and 18 bases lay in between. The CDR3 sequence: CASSPTQGFRNEQYF. The CDR3 region has the DNA TGCGCCAGCAGCCCAACCCAGGGATTTAGGAACGAGCAGTACTTC.

The rearrangement links TRBV27 to TRBJ1-5, with a possible D match to TRBD1 (6 bases). Trimming left V 6 bases short and J 6 bases short, with 9 bases between. The CDR3 is made up of 12 amino acids. CDR1 and CDR2 from the germline V gene are MNHEY and SMNVEV (reference sequence). The CDR3: CASRSGVQPQHF. The DNA for the CDR3 is TGTGCCAGCAGATCAGGGGTTCAGCCCCAGCATTTT.

The rearrangement uses TRBV6-1 and TRBJ2-7; the D gene is possibly TRBD1 (5 bases). From germline, CDR1 is MNHNS and CDR2 SASEGT. Trimming removed 6 bases from V and 5 bases from J, with 17 bases in between. The CDR3 has 14 amino acids. CDR3: CASSAGHVRHEQYF. The DNA of the CDR3 is TGTGCCAGCAGCGCCGGACATGTGCGGCACGAGCAGTACTTC.

This rearrangement joins TRBV10-1 to TRBJ1-2; TRBD1 might be the D (5 bases). V gave up 0 bases and J gave up 5 bases, with 7 bases separating them. Looked up from germline, CDR1 is WNHNN and CDR2 is SYGVQD (reference sequence). The CDR3 length is 13 residues. In DNA form, the CDR3 reads TGCGCCAGCAGTGAGTCGGGGGGGTATGGCTACACCTTC. It codes for CASSESGGYGYTF.

This sequence joins TRBV5-1 and TRBJ2-5; the match to TRBD1 covers 7 bases. The CDR3 has 15 residues. CDR1 SGHRS and CDR2 YFSETQ come from the germline V gene. The V gene end was trimmed by 0 bases and the J gene end by 2 bases; junction bases not matched to a gene: 4. CDR3 DNA: TGCGCCAGCAGCTTGGGGGGACAGAGACAAGAGACCCAGTACTTC. Translated: CASSLGGQRQETQYF.

This sequence joins TRBV7-2 and TRBJ2-2; 8 positions match TRBD2. CDR1 and CDR2 (germline): SGHTA, FQGNSA. The CDR3 runs 16 residues. V shed 5 bases, J shed 4 bases, and the junction held 9 bases outside the gene matches. CDR3 residues: CASSPRTSLGTGELFF. The DNA of the CDR3 is TGTGCCAGCAGCCCAAGGACTAGCCTTGGCACCGGGGAGCTGTTTTTT.

The DNA of the CDR3 is TGTGCCAGCAGCCCGAGAAGATTATCTGGAAACACCATATATTTT. The encoded protein is CASSPRRLSGNTIYF. The chain employs TRBV7-2 and TRBJ1-3; D is ambiguous. V dropped 5 bases and J dropped 1 base, with 12 bases sitting between them. Germline-derived CDR1 and CDR2 are SGHTA and FQGNSA. This CDR3 contains 15 residues.

This clone was detected once. The chain is built from TRBV9 and TRBJ2-5; 7 bases line up with TRBD1. The germline V gene encodes CDR1 SGDLS and CDR2 YYNGEE. This CDR3 has 15 residues. V trimming: 4 bases; J trimming: 4 bases; junction bases outside the gene matches: 10. The CDR3 DNA sequence: TGTGCCAGCAGCCCGAAGACAGGGAATGGAGAGACCCAGTACTTC. This codes for CASSPKTGNGETQYF.

The chain has TRBV5-8 and TRBJ2-3, with 9 bases identical to TRBD2. Germline V gives CDR1 SGHTS, CDR2 YDEGEE. The ends lost 5 bases at V and 5 bases at J; junction bases unmatched: 0. This CDR3 spans 12 amino acids. The CDR3 spells CASRLAGDTQYF. Written as DNA, the CDR3 is TGTGCCAGCAGACTAGCGGGAGATACGCAGTATTTT.

This clone was counted a single time. The V call is TRBV25-1, the J call TRBJ1-5; D unresolved. This CDR3 is built from 13 residues. The ends were cut back, 6 bases at V and 5 bases at J, with 11 bases in the middle. Germline V lookup: CDR1 MGHDK, CDR2 SYGVNS. The CDR3 DNA is TGTGCCAGCAGCGGGAGGGAGGATCAGCCCCAGCATTTT. Translated: CASSGREDQPQHF.

This CDR3 is CASGQQGAREKLFF. CDR3 bases: TGTGCCAGCGGACAACAGGGGGCAAGGGAAAAACTGTTTTTT. This rearrangement joins TRBV6-6 to TRBJ1-4; TRBD1 aligns across 9 bases. Looked up from germline, CDR1 is MNHNY and CDR2 is SVGAGI (reference sequence). V was clipped by 8 bases and J by 8 bases; unmatched bases: 9. This CDR3 comprises 14 residues.

The chain couples TRBV5-6 to TRBJ1-2, with D possibly TRBD1 on 5 matching bases. Germline V gene lookup returns CDR1 SGHDT and CDR2 YYEEEE. V was shortened by 3 bases and J by 2 bases, with 11 bases between the two germline ends. This CDR3 is built from 14 residues. CDR3 sequence (DNA): TGTGCCAGCAGCTCCCAGGGACTGAACTATGGCTACACCTTC. It specifies CASSSQGLNYGYTF.

This chain joins TRBV7-2 and TRBJ2-2; 7 bases agree with TRBD1. This CDR3 has 16 residues. V shed 5 bases and J 6 bases; nucleotides not matched to a gene: 12. The germline V gene has CDR1 SGHTA and CDR2 FQGNSA. DNA for the CDR3: TGTGCCAGCAGCCCCCGACAGGGCCTCGTGGCCGGGGAGCTGTTTTTT. Protein product: CASSPRQGLVAGELFF.

V and J are TRBV7-3 and TRBJ2-5; perhaps TRBD2 as D (6 bases). This CDR3 comprises 13 residues. Germline V CDR1 and CDR2: SGHTA, FQGTGA. V gave up 2 bases and J gave up 5 bases, with 9 bases separating them. CDR3 sequence reads: CASSLGTPETQYF. The CDR3 DNA reads TGTGCCAGCAGCTTAGGGACTCCCGAGACCCAGTACTTC.

To note about this clone: At one end the junction does not follow the germline gene, possibly because of a read error. The genes are TRBV7-7 and TRBJ2-1; no firm D call. The CDR3 extends over 15 amino acids. The germline V gene encodes CDR1 SSHAT and CDR2 FNYEAQ (reference sequence). Here the CDR3 reads CASSFSVSSYNEQFF. CDR3 in DNA: TGTGCTAGCAGCTTTAGTGTGAGCTCCTACAATGAGCAGTTCTTC.

J is TRBJ2-5 and V is TRBV27; 14 nucleotides line up with TRBD2. Germline trimming cut 5 bases from V and 3 bases from J; bases unmatched to any gene: 11. The CDR3 consists of 18 residues. CDR1 MNHEY and CDR2 SMNVEV come from the germline V gene (reference sequence). The CDR3 DNA reads as TGTGCCAGCAGTCCGCGGACTAGCGGGAGGAGGGTTGAAGAGACCCAGTACTTC. Translation gives CASSPRTSGRRVEETQYF.

This clone has just a few counts. V is TRBV28 and J is TRBJ1-2; 7 nucleotides match TRBD1. Trimming took 5 bases from V and 6 from J; bases not matched to a gene: 9. Germline assignment: CDR1 MDHEN and CDR2 SYDVKM. The CDR3 spans 14 residues. CDR3 sequence: CASSPLDRVDGYTF. The DNA of the CDR3 is TGTGCCAGCAGTCCGCTAGACAGGGTGGATGGCTACACCTTC.

A few counts support this clone. This chain connects TRBV7-9 to TRBJ1-1, with a weak D call TRBD1 (6 bases). Trimming removed 2 bases from V and 5 bases from J, with 6 bases in between. Germline V gene data show CDR1 as SEHNR and CDR2 as FQNEAQ (reference sequence). The CDR3 runs 12 residues. The CDR3 DNA sequence: TGTGCCAGCAGCTTAAGGGGGACTGAAGCTTTCTTT. This sequence encodes CASSLRGTEAFF. Filled out from reference TRBV7-9 and TRBJ1-1, the complete variable domain reads DTGVSQNPRHKITKRGQNVTFRCDPISEHNRLYWYRQTLGQGPEFLTYFQNEAQLEKSRLLSDRFSAERPKGSFSTLEIQRTEQGDSAMYLCASSLRGTEAFFGQGTRLTVV.

J is TRBJ1-4 and V is TRBV4-1; no reliable D call. CDR1 MGHRA and CDR2 YSYEKL come from the germline V gene. This CDR3 is 15 amino acids long. V was shortened by 0 bases and J by 8 bases, with 13 bases between the two germline ends. The DNA of the CDR3 is TGCGCCAGCAGCCAAGAAATGAGGGTTTGGGAAAAACTGTTTTTT. Translation: CASSQEMRVWEKLFF.

The J gene is TRBJ2-1, the V gene TRBV14; D is perhaps TRBD2 (5 bases). Germline loops: CDR1 SGHDN, CDR2 FVKESK. The CDR3 totals 16 residues. V lost 4 bases and J lost 2, with 15 bases in between. The CDR3 DNA is TGTGCCAGCAGCCCACTAGGAGCCCTGGCCTACAATGAGCAGTTCTTC. This codes for CASSPLGALAYNEQFF.

The CDR3 coding sequence is TGTGCCAGCAGCGGCCTCGGACGGGGGGCCACAGATACGCAGTATTTT. Translation: CASSGLGRGATDTQYF. J is TRBJ2-3 and V is TRBV6-4, with a weak D call TRBD2 (7 bases). This CDR3 is built from 16 residues. V lost 6 bases to trimming and J lost 2 bases, with 18 bases between them. Germline V gene sequence: CDR1 MRHNA, CDR2 SNTAGT.